Below are 21 T cell receptor beta chains sequenced from a single sample in a study of Graves' ophthalmopathy and Graves' hyperthyroidism. Amplification of TCR beta CDR3 regions used RNA transcripts. HTBI-primed RT-PCR formed the first round, and a multiplex PCR formed the second. TCRdb reprocessed the multiplex PCR reads via MiXCR and lists one record per CDR3 protein. Among roughly 610,000 distinct CDR3 sequences, 22% were seen once, and the ten largest hold roughly 7.4%. What was sequenced was peripheral blood. All receptors come from a woman younger than 35 with stable Graves' hyperthyroidism. Some clones in this sample may be carry-over from other donors' samples.

Many counts were recorded for this clonotype. A much larger clone differs from this one at a single base, so this may be a read error. The V call is TRBV6-2 or TRBV6-3, the J call TRBJ1-1, with D possibly being TRBD1 (5 bases). V was clipped by 6 bases and J by 1 base, with 9 bases between them. The CDR3 contains 13 residues. Germline V gene data show CDR1 as MNHEY and CDR2 as SVGEGT. CDR3 sequence reads: CASRLTANTEAFF. CDR3 sequence (DNA): TGTGCCAGCAGGTTGACAGCGAACACTGAAGCTTTCTTT.

This rearrangement joins TRBV6-5 to TRBJ1-6; no firm D call. The V and J ends lost 2 bases and 5 bases respectively, with 10 bases between them. Germline CDR1 MNHEY, CDR2 SVGAGI. The CDR3 contains 15 residues. The CDR3 sequence: CASSYDWTDNSPLHF. The CDR3 nucleotides are TGTGCCAGCAGTTACGACTGGACCGATAATTCACCCCTCCACTTT.

There are many counts of this clonotype. The chain carries TRBV29-1 and TRBJ1-1, with TRBD1 as a possible D gene (5 bases). This CDR3 is built from 13 residues. Germline V gene lookup returns CDR1 SQVTM and CDR2 ANQGSEA. Trimming removed 6 bases at V and 7 bases at J, with 18 bases between. The CDR3 sequence: CSVGRGTESEAFF. CDR3 bases: TGCAGCGTGGGGCGGGGGACCGAAAGTGAAGCTTTCTTT.

This clonotype was detected ten times or more. The genes are TRBV6-5 and TRBJ2-7; D unclear. Germline V gene lookup returns CDR1 MNHEY and CDR2 SVGAGI. The length of the CDR3 is 15 residues. V lost 0 bases to trimming and J lost 5 bases, with 14 bases between them. The CDR3 DNA is TGTGCCAGCAGTTACTCGGCCGCCCTTGGGGACGAGCAGTACTTC. This encodes CASSYSAALGDEQYF.

At least ten counts were recorded for this clonotype. The chain uses TRBV11-2 and TRBJ2-5, with D unresolved. The CDR3 loop spans 13 amino acids. Deletions cut 5 bases from V and 7 bases from J, with 14 bases between. Per germline, CDR1 SGHAT and CDR2 FQNNGV. The CDR3 bases are TGTGCCAGCAGCCCCCGCCTAGTAGCGACCCAGTACTTC. This gives the protein CASSPRLVATQYF.

This clonotype was seen ten or more times. The V call is TRBV24-1, the J call TRBJ2-4, with 7 bases aligning to TRBD2. This CDR3 spans 16 amino acids. Germline assignment: CDR1 KGHDR and CDR2 SFDVKD. V gave up 6 bases and J gave up 0 bases; unmatched junction bases: 7. The chain's CDR3 is CATSSSGQPAKNIQYF. In DNA form, the CDR3 reads TGTGCCACCAGTTCTAGCGGTCAACCAGCCAAAAACATTCAGTACTTC.

This clonotype was seen ten or more times. The rearrangement links TRBV7-2 to TRBJ2-7; 9 bases line up with TRBD1. The CDR3 sequence is 15 residues long. The J segment lost 0 bases and the V segment lost 5 bases, leaving 5 bases of the junction unmatched. CDR1 is SGHTA and CDR2 is FQGNSA in the germline V gene. This CDR3 reads CASSTTGQGSYEQYF. CDR3 DNA sequence: TGTGCCAGCAGCACAACGGGACAGGGCTCCTACGAGCAGTACTTC.

This clonotype was picked up many times. The rearrangement joins TRBV11-2 to TRBJ2-5; TRBD2 is a possible D gene (6 bases). The length of the CDR3 is 16 residues. Trimming removed 5 bases from V and 2 bases from J, with 18 bases in between. Germline V gives CDR1 SGHAT, CDR2 FQNNGV. As DNA, the CDR3 is TGTGCCAGCAGCCACCTATTAGGTAGCGGACAAGAGACCCAGTACTTC. It is translated as CASSHLLGSGQETQYF.

The chain links TRBV2 to TRBJ2-7, with 8 nucleotides matching TRBD1. V lost 3 bases, J lost 3 bases, and 7 bases stayed unmatched. CDR1 is SNHLY and CDR2 is FYNNEI in the germline V gene. The CDR3 spans 15 residues. The CDR3 region is CASSDPHTGGYEQYF. CDR3 nucleotides: TGTGCCAGCAGTGACCCCCACACAGGGGGCTACGAGCAGTACTTC.

This clonotype was counted ten times or more. V is TRBV2 and J is TRBJ1-6; D unresolved. CDR3 length: 14 residues. The ends were cut back, 3 bases at V and 9 bases at J, with 12 bases in the middle. Per the germline V gene, CDR1 is SNHLY and CDR2 is FYNNEI. Here the CDR3 DNA reads TGTGCCAGCAGTGATTCGGAGTGGTCTTCACCCCTCCACTTT. Protein: CASSDSEWSSPLHF.

The chain recombines TRBV28 with TRBJ1-5; D is undetermined. This CDR3 region has 14 residues. Between the trimmed V and J ends, which lost 4 bases and 7 bases, there was a span of 14 bases. CDR1 MDHEN and CDR2 SYDVKM come from the germline V gene. The CDR3 protein is CASSSQTVSQPQHF. The CDR3, as DNA: TGTGCCAGCAGTTCCCAGACCGTATCCCAGCCCCAGCATTTT.

This clonotype was seen a handful of times. A read error may be the cause here, since a much bigger clone is one base away. The V gene is TRBV6-5, the J gene TRBJ1-5, with 8 bases matching TRBD1. The CDR3 is 14 amino acids. Germline V gene lookup returns CDR1 MNHEY and CDR2 SVGAGI. CDR3 sequence: CVSSYGQGSQPQHF. CDR3 DNA sequence: TGTGTCAGCAGTTATGGACAGGGCAGTCAGCCCCAGCATTTT.

A note on this clonotype: This could be a read error, since a much larger clone is one nucleotide away. The CDR3 ends on some other residue instead of the conserved phenylalanine or tryptophan, so this is likely a read error. J is TRBJ1-5 and V is TRBV19; D remains unclear. The germline CDR1 and CDR2 sequences are LNHDA and SQIVND (reference sequence). V gave up 5 bases and J gave up 1 base, with 12 bases separating them. CDR3 length equals 15 residues. The CDR3 region is CASSSTDLSNQPQHL. The CDR3 DNA sequence: TGTGCCAGTAGTTCGACGGACCTAAGCAATCAGCCCCAGCATTTG.

There are many counts of this clonotype. The chain uses TRBV5-1 and TRBJ1-5; 9 nucleotides agree with TRBD1. With 2 bases clipped from V and 7 bases from J, the junction kept 1 base outside the gene matches. The CDR3 spans 13 residues. Germline CDR1 reads SGHRS; CDR2 reads YFSETQ. CDR3 nucleotide sequence: TGCGCCAGCAGCTTTGACAGGGGGCAGCCCCAGCATTTT. This encodes CASSFDRGQPQHF.

In this sample, this clonotype turned up many times. The chain joins TRBV19 to TRBJ2-7; D unresolved. CDR3 length: 13 amino acids. The germline V and J ends were trimmed by 4 bases and 3 bases, with 10 bases remaining between them. Germline lookup yields CDR1 LNHDA and CDR2 SQIVND (reference sequence). Written as DNA, the CDR3 is TGTGCCAGTAGTAAGACAAACGACTACGAGCAGTACTTC. This gives the protein CASSKTNDYEQYF.

This clonotype was counted a few times. The rearrangement links TRBV19 to TRBJ1-1, with D unresolved. Germline loops: CDR1 LNHDA, CDR2 SQIVND (reference sequence). The V end was cut by 1 base, the J end by 7 bases, with 10 bases between. This CDR3 region has 13 residues. The CDR3: CASSIADRIEAFF. As DNA, the CDR3 is TGTGCCAGTAGTATAGCCGACCGGATTGAAGCTTTCTTT. Together with reference TRBV19 and TRBJ1-1, the CDR3 gives the full variable domain: DGGITQSPKYLFRKEGQNVTLSCEQNLNHDAMYWYRQDPGQGLRLIYYSQIVNDFQKGDIAEGYSVSREKKESFPLTVTSAQKNPTAFYLCASSIADRIEAFFGQGTRLTVV.

A note on this clonotype: An end of the junction does not agree with germline; a read error may underlie this. The chain links TRBV6-5 to TRBJ1-2; D may be TRBD1 (6 bases). Germline assignment: CDR1 MNHEY and CDR2 SVGAGI. This CDR3 has 13 amino acids. CDR3 residues: CASSYSAGGGFTF. The DNA of the CDR3 is TGTGCCAGCAGTTACTCGGCAGGTGGGGGCTTCACCTTC.

There are many counts of this clonotype. V is TRBV27 and J is TRBJ1-6; D gene uncertain. Germline V gene lookup returns CDR1 MNHEY and CDR2 SMNVEV (reference sequence). The CDR3 has 13 amino acids. The V gene lost 6 bases and the J gene lost 5 bases, with 8 bases spanning the gap. The CDR3: CASRGQNNSPLHF. CDR3 DNA sequence: TGTGCCAGCAGAGGGCAGAATAATTCACCCCTCCACTTT.

This clonotype was detected many times. This CDR3 reads CASSYRDGEQYF. DNA of the CDR3: TGTGCCAGTAGCTATAGGGACGGCGAGCAGTACTTC. This rearrangement joins TRBV19 to TRBJ2-7; D is tentatively TRBD1 or TRBD2 (5 bases each). The CDR3 has 12 residues. The germline gives CDR1 LNHDA, CDR2 SQIVND (reference sequence). Trimming left V 6 bases short and J 6 bases short, with 12 bases between.

This clonotype appeared many times. This chain joins TRBV10-2 and TRBJ2-7; no definite D call. The length of the CDR3 is 13 residues. Germline V gene lookup returns CDR1 WSHSY and CDR2 SAAADI. V lost 7 bases and J 3 bases, leaving 13 bases between the germline ends. CDR3 bases: TGCGCCAGCACAAACCCGACACTCTACGAGCAGTACTTC. Residues: CASTNPTLYEQYF.

This clonotype was observed many times. The chain couples TRBV28 to TRBJ1-2, with no clear D. This CDR3 spans 13 amino acids. V was cut by 4 bases and J by 3 bases, with 9 bases left in between. Germline assignment: CDR1 MDHEN and CDR2 SYDVKM. This CDR3 is CASSSRRDYGYTF. In DNA form, the CDR3 reads TGTGCCAGCAGTTCCCGAAGGGACTATGGCTACACCTTC.